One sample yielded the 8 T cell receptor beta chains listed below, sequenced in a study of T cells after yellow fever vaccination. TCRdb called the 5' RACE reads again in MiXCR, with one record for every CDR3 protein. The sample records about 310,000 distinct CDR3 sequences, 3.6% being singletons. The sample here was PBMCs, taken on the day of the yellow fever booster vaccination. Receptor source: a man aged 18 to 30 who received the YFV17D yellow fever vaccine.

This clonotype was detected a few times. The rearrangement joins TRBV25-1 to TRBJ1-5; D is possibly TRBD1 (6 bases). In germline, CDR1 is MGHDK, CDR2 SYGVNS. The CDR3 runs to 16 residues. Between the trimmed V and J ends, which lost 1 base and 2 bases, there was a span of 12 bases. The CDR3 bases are TGTGCCAGCAGTGAATCCGGACAGTGGGGCAATCAGCCCCAGCATTTT. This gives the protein CASSESGQWGNQPQHF.

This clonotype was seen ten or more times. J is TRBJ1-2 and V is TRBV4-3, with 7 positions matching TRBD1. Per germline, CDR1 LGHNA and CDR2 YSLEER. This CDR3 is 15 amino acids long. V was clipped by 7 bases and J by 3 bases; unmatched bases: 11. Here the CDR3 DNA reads TGCGCCAGCACGGTCGACAGGGCGGTGGACTATGGCTACACCTTC. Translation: CASTVDRAVDYGYTF.

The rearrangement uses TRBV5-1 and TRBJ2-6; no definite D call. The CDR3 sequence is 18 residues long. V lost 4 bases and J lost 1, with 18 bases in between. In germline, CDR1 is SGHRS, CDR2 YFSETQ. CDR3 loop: CASSVRGLRLSGANVLTF. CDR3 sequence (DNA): TGCGCCAGCAGCGTACGAGGCCTTAGACTTTCTGGGGCCAACGTCCTGACTTTC.

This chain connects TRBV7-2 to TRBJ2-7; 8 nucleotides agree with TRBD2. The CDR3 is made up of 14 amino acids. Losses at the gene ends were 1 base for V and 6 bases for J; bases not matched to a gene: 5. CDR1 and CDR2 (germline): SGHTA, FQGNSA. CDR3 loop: CASSLVAGGSEQYF. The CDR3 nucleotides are TGTGCCAGCAGCTTAGTGGCGGGGGGATCCGAGCAGTACTTC.

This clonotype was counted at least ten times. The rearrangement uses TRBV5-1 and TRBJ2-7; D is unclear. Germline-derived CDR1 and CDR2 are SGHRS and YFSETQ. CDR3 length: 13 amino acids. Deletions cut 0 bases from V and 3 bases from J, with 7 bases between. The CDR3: CASSLGGLYEQYF. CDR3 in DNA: TGCGCCAGCAGCTTGGGCGGCCTCTACGAGCAGTACTTC. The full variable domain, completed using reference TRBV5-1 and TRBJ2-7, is KAGVTQTPRYLIKTRGQQVTLSCSPISGHRSVSWYQQTPGQGLQFLFEYFSETQRNKGNFPGRFSGRQFSNSRSEMNVSTLELGDSALYLCASSLGGLYEQYFGPGTRLTVT.

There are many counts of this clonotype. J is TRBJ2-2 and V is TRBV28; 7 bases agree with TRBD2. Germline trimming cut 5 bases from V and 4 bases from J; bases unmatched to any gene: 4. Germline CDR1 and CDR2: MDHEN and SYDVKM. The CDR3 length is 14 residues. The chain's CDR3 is CASSRLARTGELFF. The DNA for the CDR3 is TGTGCCAGCAGTAGACTAGCCCGCACCGGGGAGCTGTTTTTT. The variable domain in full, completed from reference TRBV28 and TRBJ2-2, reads DVKVTQSSRYLVKRTGEKVFLECVQDMDHENMFWYRQDPGLGLRLIYFSYDVKMKEKGDIPEGYSVSREKKERFSLILESASTNQTSMYLCASSRLARTGELFFGEGSRLTVL.

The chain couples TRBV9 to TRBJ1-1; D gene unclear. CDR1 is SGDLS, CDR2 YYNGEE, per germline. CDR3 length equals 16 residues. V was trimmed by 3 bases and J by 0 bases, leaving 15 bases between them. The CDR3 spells CASSARGKGLNTEAFF. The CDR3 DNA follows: TGTGCCAGCAGCGCTCGGGGAAAGGGATTGAACACTGAAGCTTTCTTT.

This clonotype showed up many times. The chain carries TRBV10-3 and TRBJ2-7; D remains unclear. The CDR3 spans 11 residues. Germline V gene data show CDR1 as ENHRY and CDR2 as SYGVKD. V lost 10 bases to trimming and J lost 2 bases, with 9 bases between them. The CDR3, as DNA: TGTGCCACACAGAATACCTACGAGCAGTACTTC. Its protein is CATQNTYEQYF.